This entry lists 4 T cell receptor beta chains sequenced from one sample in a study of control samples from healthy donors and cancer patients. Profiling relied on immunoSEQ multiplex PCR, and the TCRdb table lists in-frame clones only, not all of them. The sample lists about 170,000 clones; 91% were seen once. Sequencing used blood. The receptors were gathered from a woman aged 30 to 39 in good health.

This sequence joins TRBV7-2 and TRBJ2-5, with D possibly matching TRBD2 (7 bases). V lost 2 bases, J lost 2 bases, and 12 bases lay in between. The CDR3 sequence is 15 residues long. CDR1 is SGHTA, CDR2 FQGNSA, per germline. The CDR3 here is CASSLSRGAQETQYF. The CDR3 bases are TGTGCCAGCAGCTTATCCCGGGGGGCTCAAGAGACCCAGTACTTC.

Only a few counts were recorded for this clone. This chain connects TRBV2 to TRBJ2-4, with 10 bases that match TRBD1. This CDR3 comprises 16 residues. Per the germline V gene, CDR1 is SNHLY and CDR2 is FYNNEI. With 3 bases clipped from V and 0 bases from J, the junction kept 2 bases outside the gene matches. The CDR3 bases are TGTGCCAGCAGTGAGGACAGGGGGAAAGCCAAAAACATTCAGTACTTC. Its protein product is CASSEDRGKAKNIQYF.

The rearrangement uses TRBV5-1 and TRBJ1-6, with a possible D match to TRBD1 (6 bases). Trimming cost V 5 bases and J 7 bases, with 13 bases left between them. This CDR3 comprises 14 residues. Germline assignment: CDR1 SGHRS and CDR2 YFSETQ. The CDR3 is CASRKDSWNSPLHF. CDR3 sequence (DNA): TGCGCCAGCAGGAAGGACAGTTGGAATTCACCCCTCCACTTT.

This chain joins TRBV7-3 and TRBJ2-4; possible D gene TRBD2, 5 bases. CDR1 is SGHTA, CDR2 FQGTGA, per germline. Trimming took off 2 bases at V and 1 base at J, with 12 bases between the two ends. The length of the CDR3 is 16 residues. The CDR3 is CASSLSGEGAKNIQYF. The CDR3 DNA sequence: TGTGCCAGCAGCTTATCCGGGGAAGGGGCCAAAAACATTCAGTACTTC.